This T cell receptor (beta chain) was obtained from a study of beta chain features in type 1 diabetes. The wider study: The patients were much like the healthy donors in age, gender and cell yields.

Notes on the study in general: Naive, central memory and regulatory TCRB repertoires appeared more similar among patients than healthy donors. High TCR expression in some cells could lead to their over-representation in cDNA sequencing.

Every isolated RNA sample was fully reverse transcribed, so sequencing captured expressed TCRB transcripts. Clones were sequenced by immunoSEQ multiplex PCR, and TCRdb holds only the in-frame ones, with some missing. The sample lists roughly 450,000 clones, approximately 14% occurring once. Per germline, CDR1 MNHEY and CDR2 SVGAGI. V was pared by 9 bases and J by 3 bases, with 13 bases between. This CDR3 comprises 13 residues. In regard to this clone: What it binds is unknown.

The sequence was obtained from a man between 25 and 39 years old in good health. This chain uses TRBV6-5 with TRBJ2-3; D remains ambiguous. The sequenced sample was naive CD4+ T cells from blood. CDR3 sequence (DNA): TGTGCCAGTATGTTCAGTGGGACAGATACGCAGTATTTT. It specifies CASMFSGTDTQYF.